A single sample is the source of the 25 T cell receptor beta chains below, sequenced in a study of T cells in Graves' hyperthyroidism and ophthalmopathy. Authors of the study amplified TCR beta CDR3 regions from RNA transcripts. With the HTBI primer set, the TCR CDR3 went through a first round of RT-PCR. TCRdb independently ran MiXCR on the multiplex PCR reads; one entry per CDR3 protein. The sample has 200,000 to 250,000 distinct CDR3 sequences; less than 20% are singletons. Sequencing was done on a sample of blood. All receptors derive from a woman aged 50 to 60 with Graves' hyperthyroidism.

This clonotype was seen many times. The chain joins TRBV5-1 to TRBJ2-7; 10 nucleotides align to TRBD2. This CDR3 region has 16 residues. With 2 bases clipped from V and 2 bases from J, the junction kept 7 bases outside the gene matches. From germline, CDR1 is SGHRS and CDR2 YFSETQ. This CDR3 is CASSFLAGEKAYEQYF. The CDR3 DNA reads TGCGCCAGCAGCTTTCTAGCGGGAGAAAAAGCCTACGAGCAGTACTTC.

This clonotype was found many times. CDR3 in amino acids: CASSPGGGHQPQHF. The CDR3 DNA reads as TGTGCCAGCTCACCGGGAGGGGGCCATCAGCCCCAGCATTTT. The gene calls are TRBV18 and TRBJ1-5; 7 nucleotides align to TRBD1. CDR3 length: 14 amino acids. Germline V CDR1 and CDR2: KGHSH, LQKENI. With 3 bases clipped from V and 5 bases from J, the junction kept 4 bases outside the gene matches.

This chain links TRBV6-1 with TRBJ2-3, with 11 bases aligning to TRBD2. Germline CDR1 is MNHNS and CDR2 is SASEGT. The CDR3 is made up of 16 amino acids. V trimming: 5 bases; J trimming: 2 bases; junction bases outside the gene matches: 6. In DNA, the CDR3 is TGTGCCAGCAGTCGAGGACTAGCGGGCCTCACAGATACGCAGTATTTT. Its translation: CASSRGLAGLTDTQYF.

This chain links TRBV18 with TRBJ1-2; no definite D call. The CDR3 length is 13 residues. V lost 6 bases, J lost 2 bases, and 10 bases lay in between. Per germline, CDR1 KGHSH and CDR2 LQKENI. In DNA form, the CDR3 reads TGTGCCAGCTCCCCTGACAAGAACTATGGCTACACCTTC. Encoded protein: CASSPDKNYGYTF. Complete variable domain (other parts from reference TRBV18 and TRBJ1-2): NAGVMQNPRHLVRRRGQEARLRCSPMKGHSHVYWYRQLPEEGLKFMVYLQKENIIDESGMPKERFSAEFPKEGPSILRIQQVVRGDSAAYFCASSPDKNYGYTFGSGTRLTVV.

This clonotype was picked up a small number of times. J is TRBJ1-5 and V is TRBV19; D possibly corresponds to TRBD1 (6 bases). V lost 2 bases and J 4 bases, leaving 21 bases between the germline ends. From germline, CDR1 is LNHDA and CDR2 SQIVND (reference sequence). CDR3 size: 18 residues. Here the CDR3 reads CASSITRPVQGGNQPQHF. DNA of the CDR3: TGTGCCAGTAGTATAACCCGACCTGTACAGGGAGGAAATCAGCCCCAGCATTTT.

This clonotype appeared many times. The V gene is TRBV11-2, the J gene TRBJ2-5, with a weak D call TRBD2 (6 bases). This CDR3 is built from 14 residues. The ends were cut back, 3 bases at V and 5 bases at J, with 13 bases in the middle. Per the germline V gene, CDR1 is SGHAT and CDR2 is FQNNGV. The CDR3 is CASSFYRDSETQYF. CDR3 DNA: TGTGCCAGCAGCTTCTACCGGGACTCGGAGACCCAGTACTTC.

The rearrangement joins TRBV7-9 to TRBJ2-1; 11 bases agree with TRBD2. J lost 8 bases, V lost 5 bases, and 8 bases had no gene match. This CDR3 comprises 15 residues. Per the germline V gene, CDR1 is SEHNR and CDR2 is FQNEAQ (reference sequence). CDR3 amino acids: CASSQVQLAGDEQFF. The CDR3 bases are TGTGCCAGCAGCCAAGTCCAACTAGCGGGAGATGAGCAGTTCTTC. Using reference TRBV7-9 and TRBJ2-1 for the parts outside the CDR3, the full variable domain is DTGVSQNPRHKITKRGQNVTFRCDPISEHNRLYWYRQTLGQGPEFLTYFQNEAQLEKSRLLSDRFSAERPKGSFSTLEIQRTEQGDSAMYLCASSQVQLAGDEQFFGPGTRLTVL.

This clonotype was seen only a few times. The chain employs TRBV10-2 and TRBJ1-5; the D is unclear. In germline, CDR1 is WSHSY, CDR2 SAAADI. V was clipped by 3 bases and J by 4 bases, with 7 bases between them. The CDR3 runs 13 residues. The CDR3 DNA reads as TGCGCCAGCAGTGACACGACAAATCAGCCCCAGCATTTT. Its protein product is CASSDTTNQPQHF.

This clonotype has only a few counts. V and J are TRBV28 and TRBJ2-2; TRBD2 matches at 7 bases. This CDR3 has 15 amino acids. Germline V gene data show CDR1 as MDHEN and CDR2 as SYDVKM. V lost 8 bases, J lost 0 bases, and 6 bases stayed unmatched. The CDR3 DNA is TGTGCCAGCCTGAGGGGAGGGACGAACACCGGGGAGCTGTTTTTT. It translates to CASLRGGTNTGELFF. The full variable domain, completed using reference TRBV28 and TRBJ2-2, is DVKVTQSSRYLVKRTGEKVFLECVQDMDHENMFWYRQDPGLGLRLIYFSYDVKMKEKGDIPEGYSVSREKKERFSLILESASTNQTSMYLCASLRGGTNTGELFFGEGSRLTVL.

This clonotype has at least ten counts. The CDR3 region has the DNA TGTGCCAGCCTTAGGGCTGACTTGAACACTGAAGCTTTCTTT. This gives the protein CASLRADLNTEAFF. The J gene is TRBJ1-1, the V gene TRBV6-1; D is unresolved. V was cut by 8 bases and J by 0 bases, with 13 bases left in between. The CDR3 extends over 14 amino acids. CDR1 is MNHNS and CDR2 is SASEGT in the germline V gene.

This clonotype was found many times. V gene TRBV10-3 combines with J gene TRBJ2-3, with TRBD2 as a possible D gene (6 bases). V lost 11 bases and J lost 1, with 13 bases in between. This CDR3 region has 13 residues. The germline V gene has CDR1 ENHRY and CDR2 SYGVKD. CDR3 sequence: CAASVLGTDTQYF. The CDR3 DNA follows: TGTGCCGCTAGCGTTTTGGGCACAGATACGCAGTATTTT.

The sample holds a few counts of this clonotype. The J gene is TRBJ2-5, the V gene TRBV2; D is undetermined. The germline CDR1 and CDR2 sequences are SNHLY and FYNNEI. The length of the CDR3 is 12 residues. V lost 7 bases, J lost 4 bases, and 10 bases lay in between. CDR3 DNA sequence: TGTGCCAGCATCCTGGTCCGAGAGACCCAGTACTTC. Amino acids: CASILVRETQYF.

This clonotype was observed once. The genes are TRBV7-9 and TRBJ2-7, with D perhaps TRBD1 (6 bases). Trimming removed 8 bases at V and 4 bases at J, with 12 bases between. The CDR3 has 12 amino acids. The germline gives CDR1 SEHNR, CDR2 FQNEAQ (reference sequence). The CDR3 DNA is TGTGCCAGCTGGGGCAGGGGATACGAGCAGTACTTC. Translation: CASWGRGYEQYF.

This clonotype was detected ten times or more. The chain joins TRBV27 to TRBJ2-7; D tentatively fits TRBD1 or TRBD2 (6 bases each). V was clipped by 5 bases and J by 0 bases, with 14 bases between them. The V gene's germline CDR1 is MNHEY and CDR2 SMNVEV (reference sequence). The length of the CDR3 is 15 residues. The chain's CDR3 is CASSPRGVPSYEQYF. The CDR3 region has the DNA TGTGCCAGCAGTCCAAGGGGGGTTCCCTCCTACGAGCAGTACTTC.

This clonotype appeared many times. The CDR3 sequence: CASSPSGNQPQHF. The CDR3, as DNA: TGTGCCAGCTCACCTTCGGGGAATCAGCCCCAGCATTTT. The rearrangement links TRBV18 to TRBJ1-5; unclear D gene. Germline CDR1 is KGHSH and CDR2 is LQKENI. Trimming removed 3 bases from V and 4 bases from J, with 7 bases in between. The CDR3 is 13 residues long.

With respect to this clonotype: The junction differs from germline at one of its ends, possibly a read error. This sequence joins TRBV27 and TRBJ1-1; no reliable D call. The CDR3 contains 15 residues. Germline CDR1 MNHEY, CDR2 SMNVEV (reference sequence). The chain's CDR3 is CGSSLDGVGLTEAFF. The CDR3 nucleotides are TGTGGCAGCAGTTTAGATGGGGTTGGCTTGACTGAAGCTTTCTTT.

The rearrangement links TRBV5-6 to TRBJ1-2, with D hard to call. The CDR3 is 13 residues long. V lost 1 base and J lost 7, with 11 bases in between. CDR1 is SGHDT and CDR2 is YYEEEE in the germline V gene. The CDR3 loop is CASSLSGYGGYTF. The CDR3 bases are TGTGCCAGCAGCTTGTCGGGGTACGGTGGCTACACCTTC.

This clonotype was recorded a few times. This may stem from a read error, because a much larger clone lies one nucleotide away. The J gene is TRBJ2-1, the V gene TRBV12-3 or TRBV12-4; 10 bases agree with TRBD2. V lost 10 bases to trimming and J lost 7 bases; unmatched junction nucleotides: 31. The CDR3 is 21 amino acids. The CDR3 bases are TGTGCCAACGGAGTCCGTGCTTTAGGGCAGGGCGGTAGCGGGAGGTGGAATGAGCAGTTCTTC. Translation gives CANGVRALGQGGSGRWNEQFF.

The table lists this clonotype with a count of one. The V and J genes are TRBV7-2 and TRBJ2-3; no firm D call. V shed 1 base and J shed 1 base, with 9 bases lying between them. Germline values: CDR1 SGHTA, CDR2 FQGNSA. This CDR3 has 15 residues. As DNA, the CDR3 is TGTGCCAGCAGCTTAGGATGGCCCCGCACAGATACGCAGTATTTT. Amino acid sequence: CASSLGWPRTDTQYF.

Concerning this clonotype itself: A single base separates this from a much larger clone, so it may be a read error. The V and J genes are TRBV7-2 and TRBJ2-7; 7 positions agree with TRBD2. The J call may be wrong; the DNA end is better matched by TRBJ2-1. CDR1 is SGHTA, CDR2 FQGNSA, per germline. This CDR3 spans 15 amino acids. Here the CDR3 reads CASSLKAGAYYEQFF. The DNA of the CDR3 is TGTGCCAGCAGCTTAAAGGCGGGAGCTTACTACGAGCAGTTCTTC.

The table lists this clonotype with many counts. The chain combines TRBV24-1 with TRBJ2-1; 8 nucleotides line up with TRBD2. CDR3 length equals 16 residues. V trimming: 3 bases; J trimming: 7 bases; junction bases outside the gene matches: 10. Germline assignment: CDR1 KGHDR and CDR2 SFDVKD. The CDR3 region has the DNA TGTGCCACCAGTGATCCCTCTCCGGGAGGGCGTAATGAGCAGTTCTTC. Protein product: CATSDPSPGGRNEQFF.

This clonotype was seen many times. DNA for the CDR3: TGTGCCATGTCGGACCGTCAAGAGACCCAGTACTTC. Its protein product is CAMSDRQETQYF. This chain connects TRBV10-3 to TRBJ2-5, with D uncertain. The ends were cut back, 9 bases at V and 2 bases at J, with 10 bases in the middle. The CDR3 is made up of 12 amino acids. Germline CDR1 ENHRY, CDR2 SYGVKD.

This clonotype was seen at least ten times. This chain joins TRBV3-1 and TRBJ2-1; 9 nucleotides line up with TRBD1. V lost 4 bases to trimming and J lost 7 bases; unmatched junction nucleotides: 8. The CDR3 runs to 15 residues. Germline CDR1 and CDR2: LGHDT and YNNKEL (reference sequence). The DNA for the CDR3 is TGTGCCAGCAGCCGCGGGGGACAGGGTCGAAATGAGCAGTTCTTC. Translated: CASSRGGQGRNEQFF.

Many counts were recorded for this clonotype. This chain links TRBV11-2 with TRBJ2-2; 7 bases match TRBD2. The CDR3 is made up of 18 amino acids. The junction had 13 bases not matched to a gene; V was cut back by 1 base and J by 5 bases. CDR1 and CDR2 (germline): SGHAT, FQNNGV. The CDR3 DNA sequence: TGTGCCAGCAGCTTAGCGGTGGGAGGGCTTTTATGGACCGGGGAGCTGTTTTTT. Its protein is CASSLAVGGLLWTGELFF.

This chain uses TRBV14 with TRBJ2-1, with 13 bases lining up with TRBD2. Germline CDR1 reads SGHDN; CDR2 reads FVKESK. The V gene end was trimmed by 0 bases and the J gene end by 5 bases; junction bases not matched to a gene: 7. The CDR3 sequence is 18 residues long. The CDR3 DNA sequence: TGTGCCAGCAGCCAAGATGATAGGACTAGCGGGAGAAACAATGAGCAGTTCTTC. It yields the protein CASSQDDRTSGRNNEQFF.